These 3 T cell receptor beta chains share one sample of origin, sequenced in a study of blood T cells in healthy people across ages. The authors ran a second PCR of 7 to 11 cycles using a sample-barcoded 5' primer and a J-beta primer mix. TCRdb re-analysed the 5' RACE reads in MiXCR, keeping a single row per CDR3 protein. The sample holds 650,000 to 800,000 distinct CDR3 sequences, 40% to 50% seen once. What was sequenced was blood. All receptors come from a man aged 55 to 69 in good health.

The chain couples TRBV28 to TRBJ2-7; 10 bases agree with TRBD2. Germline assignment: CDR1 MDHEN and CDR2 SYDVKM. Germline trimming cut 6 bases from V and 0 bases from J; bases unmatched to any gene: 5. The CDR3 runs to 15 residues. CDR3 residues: CASRIAGGLSYEQYF. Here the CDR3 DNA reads TGTGCCAGCAGAATAGCGGGGGGACTCTCCTACGAGCAGTACTTC.

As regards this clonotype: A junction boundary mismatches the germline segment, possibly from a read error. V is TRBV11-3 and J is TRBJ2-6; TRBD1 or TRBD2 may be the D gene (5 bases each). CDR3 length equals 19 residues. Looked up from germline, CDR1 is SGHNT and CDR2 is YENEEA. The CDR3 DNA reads TGTGCCAGCAGCGGAGAGGGGCGAGATTGGTTCCCTGGGACCAACGTCCTGACTTTC. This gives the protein CASSGEGRDWFPGTNVLTF.

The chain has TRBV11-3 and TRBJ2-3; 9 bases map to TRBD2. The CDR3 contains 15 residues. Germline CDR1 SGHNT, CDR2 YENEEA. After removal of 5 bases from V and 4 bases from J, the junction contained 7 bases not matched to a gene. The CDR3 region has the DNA TGTGCCAGCAGCCCATCGGGACTAGCCGCAGATACGCAGTATTTT. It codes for CASSPSGLAADTQYF.